Presented here are 22 T cell receptor beta chains from one specimen sequenced in a study of blood T cell repertoires in COVID-19. Sequenced by immunoSEQ multiplex PCR; TCRdb stores in-frame clones only, minus some. Of about 75,000 clones in the sample, 79% were seen once. The material sequenced was peripheral blood. These receptors were collected from a woman older than 75 with active or convalescent COVID-19.

The V and J genes are TRBV14 and TRBJ1-6; possible D gene TRBD1, 5 bases. Per the germline V gene, CDR1 is SGHDN and CDR2 is FVKESK. With 0 bases removed from V and 9 bases from J, the gap between germline ends came to 15 bases. The CDR3 has 16 residues. CDR3 region: CASSQDGQGRVSPLHF. The CDR3 DNA reads as TGTGCCAGCAGCCAAGATGGGCAGGGAAGGGTTTCACCCCTCCACTTT.

For the CDR3, the DNA is TGTGCCTGGAGAGGGGAGGGACATCAGCCCCAGCATTTT. It codes for CAWRGEGHQPQHF. This chain connects TRBV30 to TRBJ1-5, with D perhaps matching TRBD1 (5 bases). Per the germline V gene, CDR1 is GTSNPN and CDR2 is SVGIG (reference sequence). The ends were cut back, 3 bases at V and 5 bases at J, with 11 bases in the middle. The CDR3 runs to 13 residues. The entire variable domain, with the rest obtained from reference TRBV30 and TRBJ1-5, is as follows: SQTIHQWPATLVQPVGSPLSLECTVEGTSNPNLYWYRQAAGRGLQLLFYSVGIGQISSEVPQNLSASRPQDRQFILSSKKLLLSDSGFYLCAWRGEGHQPQHFGDGTRLSIL.

The genes are TRBV4-3 and TRBJ2-1; the D gene is possibly TRBD2 (6 bases). CDR3 size: 18 residues. CDR1 is LGHNA and CDR2 is YSLEER in the germline V gene. Trimming removed 2 bases from V and 4 bases from J, with 21 bases in between. CDR3 nucleotides: TGCGCCAGCAGCCAAAGGCCCTCGGGCAGGAGGGTGTACAATGAGCAGTTCTTC. Translation gives CASSQRPSGRRVYNEQFF.

V and J are TRBV2 and TRBJ2-1; D may be TRBD1 (5 bases). The V gene lost 4 bases and the J gene lost 1 base, with 11 bases spanning the gap. Looked up from germline, CDR1 is SNHLY and CDR2 is FYNNEI. The CDR3 consists of 15 residues. CDR3 amino acids: CASSVDRGSYNEQFF. DNA of the CDR3: TGTGCCAGCAGTGTCGATAGGGGTTCCTACAATGAGCAGTTCTTC.

The chain couples TRBV5-1 to TRBJ2-7; 9 bases align to TRBD1. The CDR3 totals 15 residues. Germline-derived CDR1 and CDR2 are SGHRS and YFSETQ. The V and J ends lost 4 bases and 4 bases, in that order; junction bases with no gene match: 9. In nucleotides, the CDR3 is TGCGCCAGCAGCACATCCGGGACAGGGTCATACGAGCAGTACTTC. This sequence encodes CASSTSGTGSYEQYF.

The chain employs TRBV5-6 and TRBJ1-1, with TRBD1 matching over 12 bases. The CDR3 has 13 residues. V was clipped by 4 bases and J by 12 bases; unmatched bases: 7. In germline, CDR1 is SGHDT, CDR2 YYEEEE. CDR3: CASSPGTGGLSFF. The CDR3 DNA is TGTGCCAGCAGCCCCGGGACAGGGGGCCTATCTTTCTTT.

The V and J genes are TRBV28 and TRBJ1-2; maybe TRBD1 (5 bases). This CDR3 region has 13 residues. With 6 bases removed from V and 4 bases from J, the gap between germline ends came to 12 bases. Germline CDR1 and CDR2: MDHEN and SYDVKM. CDR3 in DNA: TGTGCCAGCAGCCTAGGACACTTCTATGGCTACACCTTC. Protein sequence: CASSLGHFYGYTF.

This chain links TRBV6-2 or TRBV6-3 with TRBJ2-2; possibly TRBD2 for D (5 bases). CDR1 is MNHEY, CDR2 SVGEGT, per germline. V was clipped by 0 bases and J by 5 bases, with 10 bases between them. This CDR3 has 15 residues. The CDR3 reads CASSYSGLMTGELFF. The CDR3 DNA reads as TGTGCCAGCAGTTACTCTGGACTGATGACCGGGGAGCTGTTTTTT.

The chain links TRBV11-3 to TRBJ2-1, with unresolved D. CDR1 and CDR2 from the germline V gene are SGHNT and YENEEA. The V end was cut by 3 bases, the J end by 10 bases, with 13 bases between. The CDR3 is 13 amino acids. The CDR3 reads CASSFGWNREQFF. The CDR3 DNA follows: TGTGCCAGCAGCTTCGGATGGAACAGAGAGCAGTTCTTC.

This chain uses TRBV15 with TRBJ2-1; 7 bases agree with TRBD1. Trimming cost V 2 bases and J 5 bases; bases outside gene matches: 6. Germline V gives CDR1 LNHNV, CDR2 YYDKDF (reference sequence). CDR3 length: 15 residues. The CDR3 reads CATSRFRDRDNEQFF. Written as DNA, the CDR3 is TGTGCCACCAGCAGATTCCGGGACAGAGACAATGAGCAGTTCTTC.

The CDR3 coding sequence is TGTGCCAGCAGCCGGCCCCCTCTAGCGGGAGGCAACACAGATACGCAGTATTTT. Translated: CASSRPPLAGGNTDTQYF. The rearrangement uses TRBV28 and TRBJ2-3; TRBD2 matches 11 bases. V trimming: 6 bases; J trimming: 2 bases; junction bases outside the gene matches: 13. Germline assignment: CDR1 MDHEN and CDR2 SYDVKM. The CDR3 runs to 18 residues. Together with reference TRBV28 and TRBJ2-3, the CDR3 gives the full variable domain: DVKVTQSSRYLVKRTGEKVFLECVQDMDHENMFWYRQDPGLGLRLIYFSYDVKMKEKGDIPEGYSVSREKKERFSLILESASTNQTSMYLCASSRPPLAGGNTDTQYFGPGTRLTVL.

The chain is built from TRBV30 and TRBJ1-6, with 7 bases identical to TRBD1. Trimming at V came to 5 bases and at J to 0 bases, leaving 7 bases not matched to a gene. From germline, CDR1 is GTSNPN and CDR2 SVGIG (reference sequence). The CDR3 sequence is 16 residues long. CDR3 bases: TGTGCCTGGGCACGGACAGGAAGCTCCTATAATTCACCCCTCCACTTT. Translation gives CAWARTGSSYNSPLHF.

V is TRBV25-1 and J is TRBJ2-1; 8 nucleotides align to TRBD1. Germline V gene sequence: CDR1 MGHDK, CDR2 SYGVNS. This CDR3 region has 12 residues. V lost 6 bases and J lost 10; bases outside the gene matches: 5. The CDR3 is CASRGGQDEQFF. CDR3 nucleotides: TGTGCCAGCAGGGGGGGACAGGACGAGCAGTTCTTC.

The genes are TRBV21-1 and TRBJ2-2; TRBD1, the D gene given by the table, was not confirmed from the DNA. TRBV21-1 represents a pseudogene. The CDR3 sequence is 15 residues long. The CDR3 DNA reads TGTGCCAGCAGCGCCAGGCAGCTGAACACCGGGGAGCTGTTTTTT. Translated: CASSARQLNTGELFF.

The CDR3 nucleotides are TGTGCCAGTAGTATAGATATGCGGTCTAATGAAAAACTGTTTTTT. Protein sequence: CASSIDMRSNEKLFF. V is TRBV19 and J is TRBJ1-4, with unresolved D. This CDR3 has 15 amino acids. The V end was cut by 0 bases, the J end by 3 bases, with 8 bases between. The V gene's germline CDR1 is LNHDA and CDR2 SQIVND (reference sequence).

The CDR3 nucleotides are TGTGCCAGCAGCCCAGATTCGGGGGAGGGGGCCAACGTCCTGACTTTC. Protein: CASSPDSGEGANVLTF. The chain uses TRBV7-2 and TRBJ2-6, with D possibly being TRBD2 (6 bases). The CDR3 has 16 residues. The V and J ends lost 5 bases and 4 bases respectively, with 15 bases between them. CDR1 and CDR2 from the germline V gene are SGHTA and FQGNSA. Full variable domain (outside the CDR3, taken from reference TRBV7-2 and TRBJ2-6): GAGVSQSPSNKVTEKGKDVELRCDPISGHTALYWYRQSLGQGLEFLIYFQGNSAPDKSGLPSDRFSAERTGGSVSTLTIQRTQQEDSAVYLCASSPDSGEGANVLTFGAGSRLTVL.

This rearrangement joins TRBV28 to TRBJ2-1; 7 bases map to TRBD1. V shed 1 base, J shed 10 bases, and the junction held 7 bases outside the gene matches. This CDR3 comprises 14 residues. CDR1 is MDHEN and CDR2 is SYDVKM in the germline V gene. The CDR3 nucleotides are TGTGCCAGCAGTTTATTGCCGACAGGGAAGGAGCAGTTCTTC. It codes for CASSLLPTGKEQFF.

The chain recombines TRBV28 with TRBJ1-4; the match to TRBD1 covers 9 bases. The germline V gene encodes CDR1 MDHEN and CDR2 SYDVKM. V was clipped by 5 bases and J by 7 bases; unmatched bases: 8. This CDR3 spans 15 amino acids. CDR3 bases: TGTGCCAGCAGTATCAGGGACAGGGTTCGTGAAAAACTGTTTTTT. This translates into CASSIRDRVREKLFF.

This clone was observed a handful of times. V and J are TRBV28 and TRBJ2-6; TRBD2 matches 10 bases. The J segment lost 0 bases and the V segment lost 2 bases, leaving 7 bases of the junction unmatched. The CDR3 is made up of 19 amino acids. Germline V CDR1 and CDR2: MDHEN, SYDVKM. The CDR3 reads CASSLGASGSHSGANVLTF. The CDR3 DNA reads as TGTGCCAGCAGTTTAGGAGCTAGCGGGAGCCACTCTGGGGCCAACGTCCTGACTTTC. The entire variable domain, with the rest obtained from reference TRBV28 and TRBJ2-6, is as follows: DVKVTQSSRYLVKRTGEKVFLECVQDMDHENMFWYRQDPGLGLRLIYFSYDVKMKEKGDIPEGYSVSREKKERFSLILESASTNQTSMYLCASSLGASGSHSGANVLTFGAGSRLTVL.

This chain uses TRBV28 with TRBJ2-7; the match to TRBD2 covers 8 bases. The ends lost 1 base at V and 5 bases at J; junction bases unmatched: 13. Germline V CDR1 and CDR2: MDHEN, SYDVKM. The length of the CDR3 is 17 residues. DNA of the CDR3: TGTGCCAGCAGTTTATCCTTCCGGGGGGGCCTAAACCACGAGCAGTACTTC. Protein: CASSLSFRGGLNHEQYF.

The rearrangement uses TRBV10-2 and TRBJ1-4, with D possibly matching TRBD1 (5 bases). The CDR3 extends over 14 amino acids. Trimming left V 5 bases short and J 4 bases short, with 11 bases between. CDR1 is WSHSY and CDR2 is SAAADI in the germline V gene. The CDR3 is CASSFGHINEKLFF. CDR3 coding DNA: TGCGCCAGCAGTTTTGGACATATTAATGAAAAACTGTTTTTT.

The chain uses TRBV5-1 and TRBJ2-3; 12 bases map to TRBD2. The CDR3 contains 16 residues. The germline V gene has CDR1 SGHRS and CDR2 YFSETQ. J was trimmed by 2 bases and V by 0 bases; bases with no gene match: 1. This chain's CDR3 is CASSLGTSGITDTQYF. The CDR3 coding sequence is TGCGCCAGCAGCTTGGGGACTAGCGGGATCACAGATACGCAGTATTTT.